These 30 T cell receptor beta chains were sequenced from one sample in a study of T cells in Graves' hyperthyroidism and ophthalmopathy. Amplified TCR beta CDR3 regions came from RNA transcripts. TCR CDR3 regions were first amplified by RT-PCR with HTBI primers. TCRdb reprocessed the multiplex PCR reads via MiXCR and lists one record per CDR3 protein. The sample contains 200,000 or so distinct CDR3 sequences, around 17% of which appear only once. Material for sequencing was blood. Every receptor here comes from a woman in her forties or fifties with Graves' hyperthyroidism.

CDR3 residues: CAWSKMNTEAFF. The CDR3 DNA reads as TGTGCCTGGAGTAAAATGAACACTGAAGCTTTCTTT. The J gene is TRBJ1-1, the V gene TRBV30; D not resolved. Trimming took 2 bases from V and 0 from J, leaving 4 bases between them. The CDR3 totals 12 residues. CDR1 and CDR2 (germline): GTSNPN, SVGIG (reference sequence). The full variable domain, in which reference TRBV30 and TRBJ1-1 provide the parts outside the CDR3, is SQTIHQWPATLVQPVGSPLSLECTVEGTSNPNLYWYRQAAGRGLQLLFYSVGIGQISSEVPQNLSASRPQDRQFILSSKKLLLSDSGFYLCAWSKMNTEAFFGQGTRLTVV.

The V call is TRBV18, the J call TRBJ2-7; a weak D match, TRBD1 (5 bases). Germline CDR1 and CDR2: KGHSH and LQKENI. CDR3 size: 13 residues. The germline V and J ends were trimmed by 3 bases and 5 bases, with 11 bases remaining between them. CDR3 region: CASSPPAGNEQYF. For the CDR3, the DNA is TGTGCCAGCTCACCCCCCGCAGGGAACGAGCAGTACTTC.

There are many counts of this clonotype. This chain uses TRBV30 with TRBJ1-1; 8 bases line up with TRBD1. Germline-derived CDR1 and CDR2 are GTSNPN and SVGIG (reference sequence). V trimming: 4 bases; J trimming: 4 bases; junction bases outside the gene matches: 2. This CDR3 contains 12 residues. The CDR3 is CAWNRGGTEAFF. The DNA for the CDR3 is TGTGCCTGGAACAGGGGGGGCACTGAAGCTTTCTTT. The full variable domain, with the rest looked up from reference TRBV30 and TRBJ1-1, is SQTIHQWPATLVQPVGSPLSLECTVEGTSNPNLYWYRQAAGRGLQLLFYSVGIGQISSEVPQNLSASRPQDRQFILSSKKLLLSDSGFYLCAWNRGGTEAFFGQGTRLTVV.

The chain links TRBV20-1 to TRBJ1-5; the D gene is possibly TRBD1 (6 bases). The CDR3 spans 14 residues. V was shortened by 3 bases and J by 6 bases, with 15 bases between the two germline ends. Germline values: CDR1 DFQATT, CDR2 SNEGSKA (reference sequence). This CDR3 reads CSASQGWLSQPQHF. The CDR3 bases are TGCAGTGCTAGCCAGGGGTGGTTAAGTCAGCCCCAGCATTTT.

The table lists this clonotype with many counts. The gene calls are TRBV3-1 and TRBJ2-3, with a tentative D call TRBD2 (6 bases). Germline V gives CDR1 LGHDT, CDR2 YNNKEL (reference sequence). Trimming removed 4 bases from V and 5 bases from J, with 16 bases in between. The CDR3 runs to 15 residues. CDR3 region: CASSPPGAEGDTQYF. CDR3 nucleotide sequence: TGTGCCAGCAGCCCACCGGGAGCCGAGGGAGATACGCAGTATTTT.

This clonotype turned up a few times. The J gene is TRBJ1-5, the V gene TRBV10-3; no clear D gene. The CDR3 has 16 residues. Germline V gives CDR1 ENHRY, CDR2 SYGVKD. V dropped 2 bases and J dropped 0 bases, with 11 bases sitting between them. CDR3 region: CAISETETYSNQPQHF. The DNA of the CDR3 is TGTGCCATCAGTGAGACTGAGACTTATAGCAATCAGCCCCAGCATTTT.

This clonotype was counted ten times or more. The chain is built from TRBV2 and TRBJ2-2, with a weak D call TRBD1 (5 bases). This CDR3 has 15 residues. The germline V gene encodes CDR1 SNHLY and CDR2 FYNNEI. Trimming shortened V by 2 bases and J by 7 bases, and 14 bases separated the two germline ends. The CDR3: CASSELSRGGGELFF. As DNA, the CDR3 is TGTGCCAGCAGTGAACTTAGTAGGGGTGGCGGGGAGCTGTTTTTT.

This clonotype was counted many times. The chain joins TRBV6-5 to TRBJ2-7; 9 bases map to TRBD1. The length of the CDR3 is 16 residues. With V trimmed by 0 bases and J by 3 bases, 6 bases remained unmatched. Germline V CDR1 and CDR2: MNHEY, SVGAGI. CDR3 nucleotides: TGTGCCAGCAGTTACTCGACACAGGGGGCAGTCTACGAGCAGTACTTC. Translation: CASSYSTQGAVYEQYF.

This clonotype was counted between two and nine times. V and J are TRBV20-1 and TRBJ1-2; maybe TRBD1 (5 bases). The CDR3 contains 15 residues. Trimming cost V 5 bases and J 6 bases, with 22 bases left between them. Germline assignment: CDR1 DFQATT and CDR2 SNEGSKA (reference sequence). CDR3 region: CSAYRLLVAQHGYTF. In DNA form, the CDR3 reads TGCAGTGCTTACAGGCTTTTGGTTGCCCAACATGGCTACACCTTC.

This clonotype was detected many times. J is TRBJ2-1 and V is TRBV18; D gene uncertain. Germline V gene lookup returns CDR1 KGHSH and CDR2 LQKENI. CDR3 length: 11 amino acids. The germline V and J ends were trimmed by 2 bases and 10 bases, with 6 bases remaining between them. The DNA for the CDR3 is TGTGCCAGCTCACCAGGTTGGGAGCAGTTCTTC. This encodes CASSPGWEQFF.

This clonotype was detected many times. The chain employs TRBV2 and TRBJ2-7, with D perhaps matching TRBD1 or TRBD2 (5 bases each). The CDR3 loop spans 14 amino acids. CDR1 and CDR2 from the germline V gene are SNHLY and FYNNEI. The V end was cut by 6 bases, the J end by 3 bases, with 15 bases between. The CDR3 DNA is TGTGCCAGCAGCAACGGGGCCCAGCTCTACGAGCAGTACTTC. It codes for CASSNGAQLYEQYF.

V usage is TRBV12-3 or TRBV12-4 and J usage is TRBJ2-7, with TRBD1 identical over 9 bases. This CDR3 region has 15 residues. Germline trimming cut 5 bases from V and 0 bases from J; bases unmatched to any gene: 5. The CDR3 loop is CASSNTGGISYEQYF. The CDR3 DNA reads as TGTGCCAGCAGTAACACAGGGGGCATCTCCTACGAGCAGTACTTC.

This clonotype has at least ten counts. The CDR3 protein is CASSGAGGREEQYF. In DNA form, the CDR3 reads TGCGCCAGCAGCGGAGCGGGAGGCCGGGAGGAGCAGTACTTC. The chain uses TRBV5-1 and TRBJ2-7, with 9 bases identical to TRBD2. Unmatched junction bases numbered 9, after V lost 4 bases and J lost 7 bases. Germline values: CDR1 SGHRS, CDR2 YFSETQ. The CDR3 is 14 residues long.

This clonotype has ten or more counts. The rearrangement links TRBV12-3 or TRBV12-4 to TRBJ2-7, with D tentatively TRBD2 (6 bases). V gave up 4 bases and J gave up 2 bases, with 9 bases separating them. The CDR3 runs 13 residues. The CDR3 loop is CASSSPGAYEQYF. CDR3 in DNA: TGTGCCAGCAGTTCGCCGGGGGCCTACGAGCAGTACTTC.

This clonotype was counted only a few times. The chain couples TRBV5-1 to TRBJ2-5; 8 nucleotides align to TRBD1. Germline assignment: CDR1 SGHRS and CDR2 YFSETQ. CDR3 size: 15 residues. Trimming removed 0 bases from V and 4 bases from J; junction bases left unmatched: 5. The CDR3 nucleotides are TGCGCCAGCAGCTTGGGGACAGGGCAGAGAGAGACCCAGTACTTC. Its translation: CASSLGTGQRETQYF.

This clonotype was seen a few times. The chain carries TRBV11-3 and TRBJ2-1; 13 bases line up with TRBD2. The V and J ends lost 5 bases and 6 bases, in that order; junction bases with no gene match: 4. Germline loops: CDR1 SGHNT, CDR2 YENEEA. The CDR3 contains 15 residues. The CDR3, as DNA: TGTGCCAGCAGCGATAGGACTAGCGGGAGCAATGAGCAGTTCTTC. Translated, it gives CASSDRTSGSNEQFF. Full variable domain (remainder filled in from reference TRBV11-3 and TRBJ2-1): EAGVVQSPRYKIIEKKQPVAFWCNPISGHNTLYWYLQNLGQGPELLIRYENEEAVDDSQLPKDRFSAERLKGVDSTLKIQPAELGDSAVYLCASSDRTSGSNEQFFGPGTRLTVL.

This clonotype has only a few counts. The J gene is TRBJ2-6, the V gene TRBV28; D is unclear. V lost 3 bases and J lost 0, with 3 bases in between. This CDR3 spans 14 amino acids. The V gene's germline CDR1 is MDHEN and CDR2 SYDVKM. DNA of the CDR3: TGTGCCAGCAGTTTCTCCTCTGGGGCCAACGTCCTGACTTTC. It codes for CASSFSSGANVLTF.

There are many counts of this clonotype. The chain employs TRBV12-3 or TRBV12-4 and TRBJ1-5, with D unresolved. The CDR3 length is 13 residues. V was trimmed by 3 bases and J by 4 bases, leaving 7 bases between them. This chain's CDR3 is CASSLVSNQPQHF. The CDR3, as DNA: TGTGCCAGCAGTTTGGTCAGTAATCAGCCCCAGCATTTT.

The chain couples TRBV4-2 to TRBJ2-3; maybe TRBD2 (7 bases). The CDR3 has 14 residues. From germline, CDR1 is LGHNA and CDR2 YNFKEQ. V was cut by 7 bases and J by 6 bases, with 17 bases left in between. The CDR3 sequence: CASKEGGGEDTQYF. For the CDR3, the DNA is TGTGCCAGCAAAGAGGGAGGGGGGGAGGATACGCAGTATTTT.

In its sample, this clonotype was seen many times. The chain employs TRBV3-1 and TRBJ2-5; D not certain. The CDR3 consists of 13 residues. Germline CDR1 and CDR2: LGHDT and YNNKEL (reference sequence). Between the trimmed V and J ends, which lost 6 bases and 1 base, there was a span of 9 bases. In nucleotides, the CDR3 is TGTGCCAGCAGGCGGTGGGGCCAAGAGACCCAGTACTTC. Translation gives CASRRWGQETQYF.

About this clonotype: A much larger clone lies one base from this, so it may be a read error. It is likely a read error, because the conserved phenylalanine at the end of the CDR3 is missing. This rearrangement joins TRBV12-5 to TRBJ1-2; tentative D call: TRBD1 (5 bases). This CDR3 contains 16 residues. Germline V CDR1 and CDR2: LGHNT, FRNRAP. V was pared by 2 bases and J by 5 bases, with 18 bases between. As DNA, the CDR3 is TGTGCTAGTGGTTTGCCCCCAGGACAAGCAGGGTATGGCTACACCCTC. It encodes CASGLPPGQAGYGYTL.

The chain couples TRBV6-5 to TRBJ2-7; D not resolved. V lost 0 bases and J 3 bases, leaving 6 bases between the germline ends. Germline V gives CDR1 MNHEY, CDR2 SVGAGI. The CDR3 runs 13 residues. CDR3 coding DNA: TGTGCCAGCAGTTACTCAACTAACTACGAGCAGTACTTC. Amino acid sequence: CASSYSTNYEQYF.

This clonotype was found a few times. The rearrangement uses TRBV19 and TRBJ1-2; 7 bases align to TRBD1. The CDR3 consists of 18 residues. CDR1 LNHDA and CDR2 SQIVND come from the germline V gene (reference sequence). The junction had 20 bases not matched to a gene; V was cut back by 6 bases and J by 4 bases. For the CDR3, the DNA is TGTGCCAGTAGGCCACACCGGGACAGCTATGTCCTTCTCTATGGCTACACCTTC. The encoded protein is CASRPHRDSYVLLYGYTF.

This clonotype was counted between two and nine times. The V call is TRBV18, the J call TRBJ1-5; no firm D call. Germline V gene sequence: CDR1 KGHSH, CDR2 LQKENI. The germline V and J ends were trimmed by 2 bases and 6 bases, with 14 bases remaining between them. CDR3 length: 15 residues. The CDR3 DNA reads as TGTGCCAGCTCACCAGACACCGGGGTAGGTCAGCCCCAGCATTTT. Protein sequence: CASSPDTGVGQPQHF.

This clonotype showed up many times. The chain carries TRBV20-1 and TRBJ2-1, with 13 bases that match TRBD2. The J segment lost 0 bases and the V segment lost 6 bases, leaving 14 bases of the junction unmatched. The CDR3 is made up of 19 amino acids. Germline V lookup: CDR1 DFQATT, CDR2 SNEGSKA (reference sequence). In DNA form, the CDR3 reads TGCAGTGCGGAACCCACTAGCGGGAGGGAACTTAGCTCCTACAATGAGCAGTTCTTC. Residues: CSAEPTSGRELSSYNEQFF.

This clonotype was found many times. The chain has TRBV6-5 and TRBJ2-1; tentative D call: TRBD1 (5 bases). The CDR3 runs to 14 residues. V was pared by 2 bases and J by 2 bases, with 7 bases between. Germline CDR1 is MNHEY and CDR2 is SVGAGI. CDR3 amino acids: CASSYTGPYNEQFF. The CDR3 nucleotides read TGTGCCAGCAGTTACACAGGACCCTACAATGAGCAGTTCTTC.

This clonotype has just a few counts. The chain is built from TRBV9 and TRBJ1-6, with 10 bases matching TRBD1. J was trimmed by 9 bases and V by 3 bases; bases with no gene match: 12. Germline V CDR1 and CDR2: SGDLS, YYNGEE. CDR3 size: 17 residues. CDR3 bases: TGTGCCAGCAGCGAGAACCCCGGGACAGGGGTGTTTTCACCCCTCCACTTT. Translating it yields CASSENPGTGVFSPLHF.

The V and J genes are TRBV7-6 and TRBJ1-4; D is undetermined. This CDR3 contains 12 residues. V was shortened by 8 bases and J by 8 bases, with 12 bases between the two germline ends. From germline, CDR1 is SGHVS and CDR2 FNYEAQ. CDR3 sequence reads: CASGLFGEKLFF. The CDR3 DNA is TGTGCCAGCGGACTCTTTGGGGAAAAACTGTTTTTT.

The CDR3 DNA sequence: TGCGCCAGCAGCCAAGAGGGGGTAGCGGGAGCCGGGGAGCTGTTTTTT. Protein sequence: CASSQEGVAGAGELFF. This chain uses TRBV4-1 with TRBJ2-2; 9 nucleotides agree with TRBD2. This CDR3 contains 16 residues. V was clipped by 0 bases and J by 6 bases; unmatched bases: 5. The germline gives CDR1 MGHRA, CDR2 YSYEKL.

A note on this clonotype: This may come from a read error, since a much larger clone is one base off. Written as DNA, the CDR3 is TGTGCCAGCGGCCAAGATGCGGGGGGCGATGAGCAGTTCTTC. The encoded protein is CASGQDAGGDEQFF. This rearrangement joins TRBV14 to TRBJ2-1; 8 bases agree with TRBD2. The CDR3 contains 14 residues. Germline CDR1 and CDR2: SGHDN and FVKESK. The full variable domain, its missing parts supplied by reference TRBV14 and TRBJ2-1, is EAGVTQFPSHSVIEKGQTVTLRCDPISGHDNLYWYRRVMGKEIKFLLHFVKESKQDESGMPNNRFLAERTGGTYSTLKVQPAELEDSGVYFCASGQDAGGDEQFFGPGTRLTVL.